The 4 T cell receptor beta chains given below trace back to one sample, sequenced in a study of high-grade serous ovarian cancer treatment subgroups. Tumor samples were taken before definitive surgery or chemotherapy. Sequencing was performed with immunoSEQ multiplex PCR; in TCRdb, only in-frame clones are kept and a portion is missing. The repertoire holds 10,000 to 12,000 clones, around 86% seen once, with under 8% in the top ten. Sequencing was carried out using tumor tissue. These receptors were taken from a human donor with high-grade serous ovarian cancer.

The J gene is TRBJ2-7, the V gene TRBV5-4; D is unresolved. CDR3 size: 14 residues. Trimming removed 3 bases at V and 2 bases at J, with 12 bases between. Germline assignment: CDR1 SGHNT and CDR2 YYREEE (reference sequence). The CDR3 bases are TGTGCCAGCAGCTCCCCCGAGCATCCCTACGAGCAGTACTTC. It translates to CASSSPEHPYEQYF.

Here the CDR3 reads CASSVRGFGGGNTIYF. CDR3 bases: TGTGCCAGCAGTGTGAGGGGCTTCGGGGGAGGAAACACCATATATTTT. The chain uses TRBV28 and TRBJ1-3; tentatively, D is TRBD1 (5 bases). CDR3 length: 16 residues. The V end was cut by 5 bases, the J end by 4 bases, with 18 bases between. Germline V lookup: CDR1 MDHEN, CDR2 SYDVKM.

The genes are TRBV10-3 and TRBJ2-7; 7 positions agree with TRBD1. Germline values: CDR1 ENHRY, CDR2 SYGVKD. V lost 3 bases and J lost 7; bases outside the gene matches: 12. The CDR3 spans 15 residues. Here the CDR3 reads CAISDWAGGPGEQYF. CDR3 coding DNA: TGTGCCATCAGTGATTGGGCAGGGGGACCCGGGGAGCAGTACTTC.

The CDR3 DNA is TGTGCCAGCAGCCCGCCCGGACAGCTCCAAGAGACCCAGTACTTC. Translation: CASSPPGQLQETQYF. V gene TRBV7-9 combines with J gene TRBJ2-5; D perhaps matches TRBD1 (6 bases). Trimming stripped 5 bases from V and 1 base from J, with 14 bases between. From germline, CDR1 is SEHNR and CDR2 FQNEAQ (reference sequence). The CDR3 spans 15 residues.